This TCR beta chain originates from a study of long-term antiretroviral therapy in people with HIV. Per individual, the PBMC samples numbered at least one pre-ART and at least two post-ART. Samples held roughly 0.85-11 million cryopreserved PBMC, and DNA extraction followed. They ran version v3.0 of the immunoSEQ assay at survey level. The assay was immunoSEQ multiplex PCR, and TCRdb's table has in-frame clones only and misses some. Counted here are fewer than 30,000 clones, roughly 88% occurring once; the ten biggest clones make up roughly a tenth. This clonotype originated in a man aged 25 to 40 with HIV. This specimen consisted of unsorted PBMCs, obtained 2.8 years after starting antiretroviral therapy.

CDR3 nucleotide sequence: TGTGCCAGTACCCCGAAAGGCGGACTAAGCACAGATACGCAGTATTTT. This gives the protein CASTPKGGLSTDTQYF. The chain couples TRBV19 to TRBJ2-3; a possible D gene is TRBD2 (6 bases). The CDR3 contains 16 residues. Germline CDR1 is LNHDA and CDR2 is SQIVND (reference sequence). With 7 bases removed from V and 0 bases from J, the gap between germline ends came to 17 bases.